This T cell receptor beta chain was captured in a study of cytomegalovirus exposure and HLA in healthy donors. In regard to this clone: Its antigen is unknown.

Study-wide findings and caveats: While the bulk of TCR sequences proved rare, some public TCRs turned up in many donors. Later analysis identified 16,951 TCR beta sequences associated with HLA alleles, using a false discovery rate threshold of 0.05.

PCR primers comprised 60 Vbeta and 13 Jbeta primers. The repertoire was sequenced with immunoSEQ multiplex PCR; TCRdb's copy has only in-frame clones and lacks some. The table has around 53,000 clones, about three quarters seen once. The length of the CDR3 is 10 residues. V was cut by 5 bases and J by 8 bases, with 10 bases left in between. Germline assignment: CDR1 SQVTM and CDR2 ANQGSEA. V is TRBV29-1 and J is TRBJ2-7; possibly TRBD2 for D (5 bases). The source of this sequence is a man younger than 35 in good health and CMV-seronegative. Material: PBMCs. The CDR3 DNA reads TGCAGCGTTCCGAGGGCTCAGCAGTACTTC. This encodes CSVPRAQQYF.